This TCR beta chain was recorded in a study of CD8 T cells in Susac syndrome. Random hexamers primed reverse transcription of about 0.5 to 1 ug RNA. TCRdb re-analysed the immunoSEQ multiplex PCR reads in MiXCR, keeping a single row per CDR3 protein. The sample holds 150,000 to 200,000 distinct CDR3 sequences, about 93% seen once. The table lists this clonotype with a count of one. The CDR3 is 12 amino acids. The V and J ends lost 0 bases and 3 bases respectively, with 5 bases between them. The germline V gene has CDR1 GTSNPN and CDR2 SVGIG (reference sequence). The clonotype originates from a human donor in good health. Sequenced: CD4+ T cells from PBMCs. J is TRBJ1-1 and V is TRBV30; D is uncertain. For the CDR3, the DNA is TGTGCCTGGAGTGTTGGGTACACTGAAGCTTTCTTT. Encoded protein: CAWSVGYTEAFF.